The 17 T cell receptor beta chains below all came from one sample that was sequenced in a study of vaccination effects on CD4 cells after COVID-19. Assay: immunoSEQ multiplex PCR; the TCRdb copy retains only in-frame clones and omits some. The table shows tens of thousands of clones, with around 71% occurring only once. Viral peptide pool expansion of antigen-specific CD4+ T cells preceded sequencing in the ViraFEST assay. Upon completion of roughly ten days in culture, CD4+ T cells were isolated. Vaccine recipients lacked prior SARS-CoV-2 infection and had negative nucleocapsid antibodies. Their antigens are not known. Sequencing was performed on CD4+ T cells from PBMCs cultured with HCoV-OC43 spike peptides, taken before COVID-19 vaccination. The subset denotes: HCoV-OC43 spike overlapping peptide pool stimulation. Every receptor here comes from a human donor who received a COVID-19 vaccine.

This clone was picked up one time. The rearrangement uses TRBV19 and TRBJ2-4; TRBD2 agrees at 10 bases. From germline, CDR1 is LNHDA and CDR2 SQIVND (reference sequence). This CDR3 has 17 amino acids. With V trimmed by 4 bases and J by 9 bases, 15 bases remained unmatched. CDR3 loop: CASSRSSGGDRVGIQYF. Written as DNA, the CDR3 is TGTGCCAGTAGTAGGTCTAGCGGGGGAGATCGCGTGGGCATTCAGTACTTC.

The V and J genes are TRBV4-2 and TRBJ2-1; TRBD2 matches 12 bases. V lost 1 base, J lost 9 bases, and 10 bases stayed unmatched. Germline CDR1 is LGHNA and CDR2 is YNFKEQ. The CDR3 covers 17 residues. CDR3 nucleotides: TGTGCCAGCAGCCAAGTCGGTTCTAGCGGGGGGGTTGGTGAGCAGTTCTTC. It yields the protein CASSQVGSSGGVGEQFF.

V usage is TRBV3-1 (or the pseudogene TRBV3-2) and J usage is TRBJ1-1; perhaps TRBD1 as D (6 bases). CDR3 length: 15 amino acids. CDR1 LGHDT and CDR2 YNNKEL come from the germline V gene (reference sequence). The V gene lost 1 base and the J gene lost 1 base, with 10 bases spanning the gap. CDR3 sequence (DNA): TGTGCCAGCAGCCAAGTTTCAGGGGCGAACACTGAAGCTTTCTTT. It codes for CASSQVSGANTEAFF.

In its sample, this clone was seen a few times. The chain couples TRBV6-1 to TRBJ2-1, with no clear D. CDR3 length equals 15 residues. CDR1 is MNHNS and CDR2 is SASEGT in the germline V gene. The V gene lost 2 bases and the J gene lost 0 bases, with 8 bases spanning the gap. The CDR3 loop reads CASSEPRHSYNEQFF. The CDR3 coding sequence is TGTGCCAGCAGTGAACCCCGCCACTCCTACAATGAGCAGTTCTTC.

V gene TRBV2 combines with J gene TRBJ2-3; 13 bases line up with TRBD2. Per germline, CDR1 SNHLY and CDR2 FYNNEI. CDR3 length: 19 amino acids. V shed 6 bases, J shed 2 bases, and the junction held 14 bases outside the gene matches. The CDR3 spells CASRGLTSGRAQITDTQYF. The CDR3 DNA follows: TGTGCCAGCAGGGGACTAACTAGCGGGAGGGCCCAAATCACAGATACGCAGTATTTT.

This clone was seen only a few times. This chain connects TRBV2 to TRBJ1-5; TRBD1 is a possible D gene (5 bases). Germline V lookup: CDR1 SNHLY, CDR2 FYNNEI. The CDR3 loop spans 14 amino acids. Trimming cost V 4 bases and J 9 bases, with 16 bases left between them. Here the CDR3 reads CASSAMGGTRPQHF. The CDR3 nucleotides are TGTGCCAGCAGTGCAATGGGGGGAACGAGGCCCCAGCATTTT.

V and J are TRBV7-6 and TRBJ2-3; 12 nucleotides line up with TRBD2. The CDR3 covers 16 residues. Germline CDR1 and CDR2: SGHVS and FNYEAQ. Unmatched junction bases numbered 3, after V lost 3 bases and J lost 2 bases. CDR3 sequence (DNA): TGTGCCAGCAGCTTTACTAGCGGGGGGATCACAGATACGCAGTATTTT. Residues: CASSFTSGGITDTQYF.

V is TRBV15 and J is TRBJ2-7, with D perhaps TRBD1 (5 bases). This CDR3 contains 16 residues. V gave up 0 bases and J gave up 3 bases, with 15 bases separating them. CDR1 is LNHNV, CDR2 YYDKDF, per germline (reference sequence). This CDR3 is CATSRDPGQGVYEQYF. The CDR3 region has the DNA TGTGCCACCAGCAGAGATCCCGGACAAGGGGTCTACGAGCAGTACTTC. The whole variable domain, filled in from reference TRBV15 and TRBJ2-7, reads DAMVIQNPRYQVTQFGKPVTLSCSQTLNHNVMYWYQQKSSQAPKLLFHYYDKDFNNEADTPDNFQSRRPNTSFCFLDIRSPGLGDTAMYLCATSRDPGQGVYEQYFGPGTRLTVT.

V usage is TRBV18 and J usage is TRBJ1-1; D gene unclear. The CDR3 extends over 14 amino acids. Trimming left V 0 bases short and J 5 bases short, with 10 bases between. Per the germline V gene, CDR1 is KGHSH and CDR2 is LQKENI. For the CDR3, the DNA is TGTGCCAGCTCACCACCTGGAGGGTCAACTGAAGCTTTCTTT. Residues: CASSPPGGSTEAFF. Supplemented by reference TRBV18 and TRBJ1-1, the full variable domain reads NAGVMQNPRHLVRRRGQEARLRCSPMKGHSHVYWYRQLPEEGLKFMVYLQKENIIDESGMPKERFSAEFPKEGPSILRIQQVVRGDSAAYFCASSPPGGSTEAFFGQGTRLTVV.

V and J are TRBV14 and TRBJ2-7; TRBD1 aligns across 9 bases. Germline CDR1 SGHDN, CDR2 FVKESK. After removal of 4 bases from V and 6 bases from J, the junction contained 10 bases not matched to a gene. The CDR3 has 15 residues. This chain's CDR3 is CASSRTTGQGGEQYF. The CDR3 nucleotides read TGTGCCAGCAGCCGGACTACGGGACAGGGCGGCGAGCAGTACTTC.

CDR3 DNA: TGTGCCAGCAGCTACAAACCGGGACTAGCGGGGGGGGAGACCCAGTACTTC. It yields the protein CASSYKPGLAGGETQYF. The chain uses TRBV7-9 and TRBJ2-5; 16 bases map to TRBD2. The CDR3 is 17 residues long. V was pared by 4 bases and J by 5 bases, with 7 bases of the junction left unmatched. Germline lookup yields CDR1 SEHNR and CDR2 FQNEAQ (reference sequence).

The V call is TRBV4-1, the J call TRBJ2-1; TRBD1 matches at 7 bases. The germline V gene has CDR1 MGHRA and CDR2 YSYEKL. The CDR3 is made up of 17 amino acids. The trim removed 1 base at V and 7 bases at J, leaving 13 bases unmatched. CDR3 DNA: TGCGCCAGCAGCCAAGTGGCCGGGGTGGGGACAGCGAATGAGCAGTTCTTC. It is translated as CASSQVAGVGTANEQFF.

The rearrangement uses TRBV11-2 and TRBJ2-3; a weak D match, TRBD2 (6 bases). Germline V CDR1 and CDR2: SGHAT, FQNNGV. There are 15 residues in the CDR3. The ends were cut back, 5 bases at V and 0 bases at J, with 12 bases in the middle. CDR3 protein: CASSPGGTSTDTQYF. For the CDR3, the DNA is TGTGCCAGCAGCCCCGGCGGGACTAGCACAGATACGCAGTATTTT.

This clone was seen a few times. The chain couples TRBV29-1 to TRBJ1-5, with TRBD1 matching over 7 bases. The ends lost 4 bases at V and 4 bases at J; junction bases unmatched: 1. The germline gives CDR1 SQVTM, CDR2 ANQGSEA. The CDR3 extends over 12 amino acids. The CDR3 DNA sequence: TGCAGCGTTGGGGACAGAAATCAGCCCCAGCATTTT. This codes for CSVGDRNQPQHF.

V is TRBV14 and J is TRBJ2-7, with 10 bases that match TRBD1. This CDR3 region has 16 residues. Germline values: CDR1 SGHDN, CDR2 FVKESK. After removal of 2 bases from V and 3 bases from J, the junction contained 7 bases not matched to a gene. The CDR3 DNA reads as TGTGCCAGCAGCCAATTAGAGGGACAGGGGATCTACGAGCAGTACTTC. Its translation is CASSQLEGQGIYEQYF. Based on the CDR3 plus reference TRBV14 and TRBJ2-7, the full variable domain is EAGVTQFPSHSVIEKGQTVTLRCDPISGHDNLYWYRRVMGKEIKFLLHFVKESKQDESGMPNNRFLAERTGGTYSTLKVQPAELEDSGVYFCASSQLEGQGIYEQYFGPGTRLTVT.

CDR3 residues: CATSQTGGSQPQHF. The CDR3 nucleotides read TGTGCCACCAGCCAAACAGGGGGCAGTCAGCCCCAGCATTTT. V is TRBV24-1 and J is TRBJ1-5; 9 positions agree with TRBD1. The CDR3 spans 14 residues. Germline V gene data show CDR1 as KGHDR and CDR2 as SFDVKD. J lost 6 bases, V lost 7 bases, and 6 bases had no gene match.

This clone was detected once. The chain carries TRBV11-3 and TRBJ2-7; D assignment may be TRBD1 or TRBD2 (6 bases each). The V gene lost 8 bases and the J gene lost 5 bases, with 22 bases spanning the gap. CDR3 length equals 15 residues. The germline gives CDR1 SGHNT, CDR2 YENEEA. The DNA of the CDR3 is TGTGCCAGCTCATCTGGGGGGCTACGGAGTCACGAGCAGTACTTC. Residues: CASSSGGLRSHEQYF.